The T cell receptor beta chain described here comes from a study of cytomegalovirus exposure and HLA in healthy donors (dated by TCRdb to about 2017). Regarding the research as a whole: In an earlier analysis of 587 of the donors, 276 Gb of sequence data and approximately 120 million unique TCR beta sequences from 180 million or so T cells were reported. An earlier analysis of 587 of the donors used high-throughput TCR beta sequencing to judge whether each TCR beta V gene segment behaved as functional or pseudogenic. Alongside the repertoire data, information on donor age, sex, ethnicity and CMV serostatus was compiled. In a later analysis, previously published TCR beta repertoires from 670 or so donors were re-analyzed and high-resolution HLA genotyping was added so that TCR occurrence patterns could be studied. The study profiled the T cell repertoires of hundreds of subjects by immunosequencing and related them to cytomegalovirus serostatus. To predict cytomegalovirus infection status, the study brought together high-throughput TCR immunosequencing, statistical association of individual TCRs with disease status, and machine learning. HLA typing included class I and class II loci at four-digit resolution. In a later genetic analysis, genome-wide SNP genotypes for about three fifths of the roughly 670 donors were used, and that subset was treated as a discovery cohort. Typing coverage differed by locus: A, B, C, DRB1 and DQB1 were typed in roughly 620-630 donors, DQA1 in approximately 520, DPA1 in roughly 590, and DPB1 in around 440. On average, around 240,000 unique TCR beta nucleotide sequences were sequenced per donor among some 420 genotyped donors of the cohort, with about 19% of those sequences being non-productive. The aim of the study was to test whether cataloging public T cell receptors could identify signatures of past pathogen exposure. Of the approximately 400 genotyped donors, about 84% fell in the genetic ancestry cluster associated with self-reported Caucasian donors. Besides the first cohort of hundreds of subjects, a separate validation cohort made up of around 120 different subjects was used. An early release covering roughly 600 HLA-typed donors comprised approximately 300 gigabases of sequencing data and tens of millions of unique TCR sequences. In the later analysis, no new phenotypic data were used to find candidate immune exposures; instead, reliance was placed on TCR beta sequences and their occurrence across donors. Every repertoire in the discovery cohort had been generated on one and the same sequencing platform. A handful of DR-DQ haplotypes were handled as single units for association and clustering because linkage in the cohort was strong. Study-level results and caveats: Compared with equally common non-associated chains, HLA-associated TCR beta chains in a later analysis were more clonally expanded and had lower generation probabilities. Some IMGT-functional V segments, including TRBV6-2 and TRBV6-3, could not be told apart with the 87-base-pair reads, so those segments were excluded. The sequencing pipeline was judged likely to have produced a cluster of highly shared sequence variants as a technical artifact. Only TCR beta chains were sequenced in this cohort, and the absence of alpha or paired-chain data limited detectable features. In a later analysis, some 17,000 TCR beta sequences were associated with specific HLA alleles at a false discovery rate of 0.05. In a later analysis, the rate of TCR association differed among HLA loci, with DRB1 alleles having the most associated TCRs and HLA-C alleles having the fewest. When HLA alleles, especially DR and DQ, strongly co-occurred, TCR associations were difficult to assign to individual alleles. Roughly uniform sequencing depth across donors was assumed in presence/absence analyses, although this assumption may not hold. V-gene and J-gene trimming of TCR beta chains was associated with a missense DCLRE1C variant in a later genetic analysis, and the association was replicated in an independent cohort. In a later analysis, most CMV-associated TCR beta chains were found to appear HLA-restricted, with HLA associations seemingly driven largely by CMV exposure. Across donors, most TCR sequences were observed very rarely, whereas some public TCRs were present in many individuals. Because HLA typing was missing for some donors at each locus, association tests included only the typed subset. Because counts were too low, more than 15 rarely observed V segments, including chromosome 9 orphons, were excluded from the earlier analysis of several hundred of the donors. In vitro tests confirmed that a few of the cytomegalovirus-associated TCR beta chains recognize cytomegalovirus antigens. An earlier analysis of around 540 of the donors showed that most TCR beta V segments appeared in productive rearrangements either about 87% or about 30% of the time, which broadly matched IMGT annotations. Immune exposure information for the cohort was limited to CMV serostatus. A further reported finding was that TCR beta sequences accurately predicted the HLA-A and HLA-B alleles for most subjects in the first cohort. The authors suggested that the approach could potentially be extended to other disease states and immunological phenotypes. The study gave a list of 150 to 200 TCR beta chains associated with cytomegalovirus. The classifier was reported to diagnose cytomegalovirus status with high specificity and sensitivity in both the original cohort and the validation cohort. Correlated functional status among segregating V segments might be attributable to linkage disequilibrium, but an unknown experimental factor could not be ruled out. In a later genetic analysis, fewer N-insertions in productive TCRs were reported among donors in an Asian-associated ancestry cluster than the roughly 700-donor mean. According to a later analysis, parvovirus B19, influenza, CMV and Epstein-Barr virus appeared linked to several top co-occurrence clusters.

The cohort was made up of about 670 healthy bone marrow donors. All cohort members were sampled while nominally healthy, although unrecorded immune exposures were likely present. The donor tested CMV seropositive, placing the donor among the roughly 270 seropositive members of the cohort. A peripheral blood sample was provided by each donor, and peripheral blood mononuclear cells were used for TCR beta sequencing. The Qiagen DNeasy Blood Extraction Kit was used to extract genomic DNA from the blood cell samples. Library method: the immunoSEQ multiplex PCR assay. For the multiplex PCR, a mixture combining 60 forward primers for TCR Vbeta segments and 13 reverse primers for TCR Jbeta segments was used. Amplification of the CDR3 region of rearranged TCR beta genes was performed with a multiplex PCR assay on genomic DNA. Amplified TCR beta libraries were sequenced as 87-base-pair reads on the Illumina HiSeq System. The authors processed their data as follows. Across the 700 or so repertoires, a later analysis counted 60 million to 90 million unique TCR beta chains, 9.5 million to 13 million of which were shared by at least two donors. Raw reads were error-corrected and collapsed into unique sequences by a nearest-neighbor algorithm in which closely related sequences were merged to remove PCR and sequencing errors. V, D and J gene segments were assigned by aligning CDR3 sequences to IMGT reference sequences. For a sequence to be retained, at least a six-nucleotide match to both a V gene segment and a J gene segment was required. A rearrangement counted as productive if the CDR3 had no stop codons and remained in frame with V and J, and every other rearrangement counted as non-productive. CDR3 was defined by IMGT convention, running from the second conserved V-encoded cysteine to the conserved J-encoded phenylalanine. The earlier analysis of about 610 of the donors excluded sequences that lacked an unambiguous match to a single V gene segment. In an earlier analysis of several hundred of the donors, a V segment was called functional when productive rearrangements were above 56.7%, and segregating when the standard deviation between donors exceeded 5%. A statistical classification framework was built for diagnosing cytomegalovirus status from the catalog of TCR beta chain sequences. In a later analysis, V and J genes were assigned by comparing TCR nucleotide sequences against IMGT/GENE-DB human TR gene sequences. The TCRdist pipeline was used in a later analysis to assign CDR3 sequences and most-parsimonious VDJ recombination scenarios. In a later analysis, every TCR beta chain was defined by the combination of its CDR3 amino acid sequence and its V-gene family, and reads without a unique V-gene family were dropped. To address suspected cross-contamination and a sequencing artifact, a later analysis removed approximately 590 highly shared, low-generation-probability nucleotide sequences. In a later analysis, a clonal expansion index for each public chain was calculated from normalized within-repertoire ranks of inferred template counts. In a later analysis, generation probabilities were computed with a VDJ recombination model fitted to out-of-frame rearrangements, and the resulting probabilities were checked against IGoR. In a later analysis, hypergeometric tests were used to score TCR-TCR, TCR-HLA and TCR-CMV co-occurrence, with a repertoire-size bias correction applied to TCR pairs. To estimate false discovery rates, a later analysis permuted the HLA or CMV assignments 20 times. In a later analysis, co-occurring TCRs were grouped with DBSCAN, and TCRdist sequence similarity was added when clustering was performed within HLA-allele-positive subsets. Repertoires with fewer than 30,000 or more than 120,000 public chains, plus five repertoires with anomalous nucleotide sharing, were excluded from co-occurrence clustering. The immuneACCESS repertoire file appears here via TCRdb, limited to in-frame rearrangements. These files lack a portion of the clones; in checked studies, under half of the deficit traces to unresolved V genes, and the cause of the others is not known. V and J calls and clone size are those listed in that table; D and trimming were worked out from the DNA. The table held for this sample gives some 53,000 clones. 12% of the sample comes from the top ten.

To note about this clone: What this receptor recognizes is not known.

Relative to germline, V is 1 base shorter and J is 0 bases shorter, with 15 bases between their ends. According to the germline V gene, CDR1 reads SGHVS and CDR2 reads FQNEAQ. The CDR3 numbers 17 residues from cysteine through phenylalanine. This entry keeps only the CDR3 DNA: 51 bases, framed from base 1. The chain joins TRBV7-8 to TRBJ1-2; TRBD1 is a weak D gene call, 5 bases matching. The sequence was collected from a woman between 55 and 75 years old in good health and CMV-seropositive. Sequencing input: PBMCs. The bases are TGTGCCAGCAGCTTAGTGGGGGGGGAGGGTTCTAACTATGGCTACACCTTC. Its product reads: CASSLVGGEGSNYGYTF.